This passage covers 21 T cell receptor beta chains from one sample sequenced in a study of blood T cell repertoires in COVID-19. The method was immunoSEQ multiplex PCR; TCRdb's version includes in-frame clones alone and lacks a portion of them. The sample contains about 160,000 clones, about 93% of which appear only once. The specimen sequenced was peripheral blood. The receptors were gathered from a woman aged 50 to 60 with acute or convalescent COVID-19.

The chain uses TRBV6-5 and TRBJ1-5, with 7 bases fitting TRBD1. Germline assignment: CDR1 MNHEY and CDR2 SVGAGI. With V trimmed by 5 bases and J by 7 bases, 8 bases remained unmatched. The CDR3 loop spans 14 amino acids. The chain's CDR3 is CASSLGQGGQPQHF. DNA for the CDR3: TGTGCCAGCAGTCTGGGGCAGGGGGGACAGCCCCAGCATTTT.

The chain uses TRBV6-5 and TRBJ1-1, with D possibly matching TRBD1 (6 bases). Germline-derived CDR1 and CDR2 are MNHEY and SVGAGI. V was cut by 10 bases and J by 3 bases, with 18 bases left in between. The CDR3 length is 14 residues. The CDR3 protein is CATQIQRGYTEAFF. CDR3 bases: TGTGCCACACAAATACAGAGGGGGTACACTGAAGCTTTCTTT.

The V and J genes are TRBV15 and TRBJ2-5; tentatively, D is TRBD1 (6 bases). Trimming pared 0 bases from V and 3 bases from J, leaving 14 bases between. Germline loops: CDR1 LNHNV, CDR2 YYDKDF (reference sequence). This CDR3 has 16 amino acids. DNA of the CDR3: TGTGCCACCAGCAGAGATCAACGGACAGTTAAAGAGACCCAGTACTTC. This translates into CATSRDQRTVKETQYF. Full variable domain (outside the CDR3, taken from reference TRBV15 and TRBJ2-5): DAMVIQNPRYQVTQFGKPVTLSCSQTLNHNVMYWYQQKSSQAPKLLFHYYDKDFNNEADTPDNFQSRRPNTSFCFLDIRSPGLGDTAMYLCATSRDQRTVKETQYFGPGTRLLVL.

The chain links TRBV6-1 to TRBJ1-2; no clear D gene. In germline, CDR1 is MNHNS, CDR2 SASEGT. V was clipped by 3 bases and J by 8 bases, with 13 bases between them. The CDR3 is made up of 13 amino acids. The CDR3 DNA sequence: TGTGCCAGCAGTGAGAGGAGGATGGGAGGCTACACCTTC. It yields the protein CASSERRMGGYTF.

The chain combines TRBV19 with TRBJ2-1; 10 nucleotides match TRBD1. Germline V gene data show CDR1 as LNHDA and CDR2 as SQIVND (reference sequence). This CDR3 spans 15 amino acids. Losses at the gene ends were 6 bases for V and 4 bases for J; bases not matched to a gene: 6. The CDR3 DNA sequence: TGTGCCAGTAGCATCGGGACAGGGGTTTACAATGAGCAGTTCTTC. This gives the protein CASSIGTGVYNEQFF.

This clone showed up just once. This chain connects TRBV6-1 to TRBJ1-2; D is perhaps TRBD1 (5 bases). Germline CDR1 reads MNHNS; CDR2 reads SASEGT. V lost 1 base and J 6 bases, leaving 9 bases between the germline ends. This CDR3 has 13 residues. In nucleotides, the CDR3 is TGTGCCAGCAGTGAAGTTCGGGGGGATGGCTACACCTTC. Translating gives CASSEVRGDGYTF.

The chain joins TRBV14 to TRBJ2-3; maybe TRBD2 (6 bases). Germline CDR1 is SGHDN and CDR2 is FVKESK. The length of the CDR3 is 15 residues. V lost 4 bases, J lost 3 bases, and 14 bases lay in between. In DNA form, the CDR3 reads TGTGCCAGCAGCCCCCTAGGAGGGCCTACAGATACGCAGTATTTT. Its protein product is CASSPLGGPTDTQYF.

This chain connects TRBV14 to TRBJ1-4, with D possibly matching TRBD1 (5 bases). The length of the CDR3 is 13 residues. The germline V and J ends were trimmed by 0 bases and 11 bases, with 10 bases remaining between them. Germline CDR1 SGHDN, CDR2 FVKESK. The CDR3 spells CASSQDGAGKLFF. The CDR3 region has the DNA TGTGCCAGCAGCCAAGATGGAGCAGGGAAACTGTTTTTT. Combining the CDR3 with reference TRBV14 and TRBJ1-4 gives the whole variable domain EAGVTQFPSHSVIEKGQTVTLRCDPISGHDNLYWYRRVMGKEIKFLLHFVKESKQDESGMPNNRFLAERTGGTYSTLKVQPAELEDSGVYFCASSQDGAGKLFFGSGTQLSVL.

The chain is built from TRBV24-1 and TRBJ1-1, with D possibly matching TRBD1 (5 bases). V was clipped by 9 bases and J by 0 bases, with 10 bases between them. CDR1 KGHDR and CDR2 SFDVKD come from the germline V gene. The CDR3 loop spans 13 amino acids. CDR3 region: CATDSGMNTEAFF. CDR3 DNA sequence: TGTGCCACCGACAGCGGGATGAACACTGAAGCTTTCTTT.

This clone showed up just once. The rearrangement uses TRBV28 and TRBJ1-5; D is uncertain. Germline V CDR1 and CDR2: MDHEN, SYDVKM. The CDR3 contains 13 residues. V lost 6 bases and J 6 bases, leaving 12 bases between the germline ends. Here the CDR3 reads CASSAEEGQPQHF. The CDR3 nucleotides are TGTGCCAGCAGCGCGGAGGAGGGTCAGCCCCAGCATTTT.

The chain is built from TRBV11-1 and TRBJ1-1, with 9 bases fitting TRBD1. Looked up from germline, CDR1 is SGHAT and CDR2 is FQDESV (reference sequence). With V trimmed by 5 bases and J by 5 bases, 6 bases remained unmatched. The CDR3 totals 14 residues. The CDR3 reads CASSKQGASTEAFF. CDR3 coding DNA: TGTGCCAGCAGCAAACAGGGGGCGAGTACTGAAGCTTTCTTT.

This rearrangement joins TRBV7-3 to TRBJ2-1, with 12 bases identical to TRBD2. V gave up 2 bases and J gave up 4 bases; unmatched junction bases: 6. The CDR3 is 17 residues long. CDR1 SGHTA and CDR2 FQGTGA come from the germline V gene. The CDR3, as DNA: TGTGCCAGCAGCTTATTGGCCGGGACTAGCGGGTACAATGAGCAGTTCTTC. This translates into CASSLLAGTSGYNEQFF.

The CDR3 region has the DNA TGCAGTGCTAGTTCTTTTGGAAACACCATATATTTT. Translation: CSASSFGNTIYF. The V and J genes are TRBV20-1 and TRBJ1-3; no clear D. CDR3 size: 12 residues. V was shortened by 3 bases and J by 3 bases, with 6 bases between the two germline ends. Germline-derived CDR1 and CDR2 are DFQATT and SNEGSKA (reference sequence).

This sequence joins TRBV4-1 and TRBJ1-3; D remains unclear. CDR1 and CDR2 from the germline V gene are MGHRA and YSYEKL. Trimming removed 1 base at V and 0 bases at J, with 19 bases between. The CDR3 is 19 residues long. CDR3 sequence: CASSQGPGAGSHSGNTIYF. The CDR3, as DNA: TGCGCCAGCAGCCAAGGGCCCGGTGCAGGCTCCCACTCTGGAAACACCATATATTTT.

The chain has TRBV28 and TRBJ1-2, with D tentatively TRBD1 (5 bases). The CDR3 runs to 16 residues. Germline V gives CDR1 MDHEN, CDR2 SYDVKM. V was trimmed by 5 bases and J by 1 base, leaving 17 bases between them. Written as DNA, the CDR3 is TGTGCCAGCAGTCAACCCCAATGGGACTTTAACTATGGCTACACCTTC. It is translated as CASSQPQWDFNYGYTF.

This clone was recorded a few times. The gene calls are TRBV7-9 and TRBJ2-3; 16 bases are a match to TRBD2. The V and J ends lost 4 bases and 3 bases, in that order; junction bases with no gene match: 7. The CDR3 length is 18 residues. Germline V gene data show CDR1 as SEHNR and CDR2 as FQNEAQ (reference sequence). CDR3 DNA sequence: TGTGCCAGCAGCTCAACGGGACTAGCGGGAGGGAAGACAGATACGCAGTATTTT. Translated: CASSSTGLAGGKTDTQYF.

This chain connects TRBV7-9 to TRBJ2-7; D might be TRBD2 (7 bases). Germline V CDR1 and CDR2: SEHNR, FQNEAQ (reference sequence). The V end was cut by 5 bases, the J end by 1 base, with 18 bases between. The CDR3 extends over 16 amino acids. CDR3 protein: CASSPKGGDYSYEQYF. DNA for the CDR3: TGTGCCAGCAGCCCCAAGGGGGGGGATTATTCCTACGAGCAGTACTTC.

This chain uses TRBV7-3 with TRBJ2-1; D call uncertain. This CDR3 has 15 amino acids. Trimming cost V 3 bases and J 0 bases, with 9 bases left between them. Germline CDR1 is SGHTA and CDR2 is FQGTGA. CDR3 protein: CASSLTPYSYNEQFF. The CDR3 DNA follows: TGTGCCAGCAGCTTGACACCTTACTCCTACAATGAGCAGTTCTTC.

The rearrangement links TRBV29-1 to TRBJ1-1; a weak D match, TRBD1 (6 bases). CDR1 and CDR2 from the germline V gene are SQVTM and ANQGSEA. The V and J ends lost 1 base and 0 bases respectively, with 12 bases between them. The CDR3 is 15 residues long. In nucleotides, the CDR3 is TGCAGCGTTGAAGCGGGGGGGCGGGTGAACACTGAAGCTTTCTTT. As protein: CSVEAGGRVNTEAFF. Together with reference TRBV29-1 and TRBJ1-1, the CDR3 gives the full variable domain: SAVISQKPSRDICQRGTSLTIQCQVDSQVTMMFWYRQQPGQSLTLIATANQGSEATYESGFVIDKFPISRPNLTFSTLTVSNMSPEDSSIYLCSVEAGGRVNTEAFFGQGTRLTVV.

CDR3 nucleotides: TGTGCCAGCAGATCCTCCCGAGAGACCCAGTACTTC. The encoded protein is CASRSSRETQYF. The genes are TRBV11-2 and TRBJ2-5; D gene ambiguous. Germline V gives CDR1 SGHAT, CDR2 FQNNGV. There are 12 residues in the CDR3. Trimming stripped 6 bases from V and 4 bases from J, with 9 bases between.

The CDR3 region has the DNA TGTGCCAGCAGCGTAGCCGCGACTAGCTCCTACAATGAGCAGTTCTTC. As protein: CASSVAATSSYNEQFF. V usage is TRBV9 and J usage is TRBJ2-1, with a weak D call TRBD2 (6 bases). This CDR3 spans 16 amino acids. Germline CDR1 is SGDLS and CDR2 is YYNGEE. Deletions cut 0 bases from V and 0 bases from J, with 10 bases between.